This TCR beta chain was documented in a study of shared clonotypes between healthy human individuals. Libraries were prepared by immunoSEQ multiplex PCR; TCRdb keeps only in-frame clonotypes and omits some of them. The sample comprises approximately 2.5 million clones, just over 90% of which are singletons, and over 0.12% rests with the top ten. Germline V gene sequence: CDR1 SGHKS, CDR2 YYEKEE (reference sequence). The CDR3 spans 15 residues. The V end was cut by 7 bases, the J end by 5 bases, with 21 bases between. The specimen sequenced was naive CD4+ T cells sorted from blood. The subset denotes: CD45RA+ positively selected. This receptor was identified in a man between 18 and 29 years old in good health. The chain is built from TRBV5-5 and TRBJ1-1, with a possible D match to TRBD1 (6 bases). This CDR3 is CASSGEARRGTEAFF. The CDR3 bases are TGTGCCAGCTCCGGGGAGGCGCGGAGGGGGACTGAAGCTTTCTTT.